Each of the 13 T cell receptor beta chains below was sequenced from the same sample in a study of OX40 agonist ivuxolimab in advanced cancers. Sequencing was performed with immunoSEQ multiplex PCR; in TCRdb, only in-frame clones are kept and a portion is missing. Counted here are 55,000 to 80,000 clones, nearly 90% occurring once; the ten biggest clones make up approximately 0.25%. Sample: CD4+ or CD8+ T cells sorted from blood, taken in a trial of the OX40 agonist ivuxolimab. The source of these receptors is an adult with an advanced solid tumor such as melanoma, head and neck, liver or kidney cancer.

V and J are TRBV19 and TRBJ2-7, with 12 nucleotides matching TRBD1. Germline V CDR1 and CDR2: LNHDA, SQIVND (reference sequence). J gave up 2 bases and V 5 bases, and 7 bases lay outside the gene matches. This CDR3 comprises 16 residues. The CDR3 coding sequence is TGTGCCAGTAGTCCCCGGGGACAGGGGGCAGCCTACGAGCAGTACTTC. Amino acid sequence: CASSPRGQGAAYEQYF.

The CDR3 loop is CASSLSNEQFF. The CDR3 DNA is TGTGCCAGCAGCTTGTCCAATGAGCAGTTCTTC. V gene TRBV7-9 combines with J gene TRBJ2-1, with unresolved D. Germline CDR1 is SEHNR and CDR2 is FQNEAQ (reference sequence). This CDR3 has 11 residues. Trimming cost V 3 bases and J 6 bases, with 3 bases left between them.

The V call is TRBV9, the J call TRBJ2-5; D is uncertain. The CDR3 is 13 amino acids. Germline CDR1 is SGDLS and CDR2 is YYNGEE. The V end lost 0 bases, the J end lost 5 bases, and 8 bases lay between the germline ends. The CDR3 coding sequence is TGTGCCAGCAGCGTAGGGTTGATGGAGACCCAGTACTTC. This sequence encodes CASSVGLMETQYF.

The J gene is TRBJ2-1, the V gene TRBV19; 9 bases line up with TRBD2. The CDR3 loop spans 15 amino acids. With V trimmed by 5 bases and J by 6 bases, 8 bases remained unmatched. Germline CDR1 and CDR2: LNHDA and SQIVND (reference sequence). The DNA for the CDR3 is TGTGCCAGTAGTGCTCTAGCGGGATTGGGCAATGAGCAGTTCTTC. Residues: CASSALAGLGNEQFF.

The rearrangement links TRBV6-1 to TRBJ1-1; a weak D match, TRBD1 (5 bases). This CDR3 has 15 residues. V lost 1 base, J lost 6 bases, and 15 bases lay in between. Germline V CDR1 and CDR2: MNHNS, SASEGT. The CDR3 nucleotides read TGTGCCAGCAGTGAAGATGAGGGGACGCTGGCTGAAGCTTTCTTT. Its translation: CASSEDEGTLAEAFF.

This chain connects TRBV7-3 to TRBJ1-6; tentative D call: TRBD1 (6 bases). The CDR3 sequence is 16 residues long. The germline V gene encodes CDR1 SGHTA and CDR2 FQGTGA. V was shortened by 2 bases and J by 10 bases, with 18 bases between the two germline ends. CDR3 residues: CASSLDNDRRISPLHF. The CDR3 DNA is TGTGCCAGCAGCTTAGACAATGACAGGCGGATATCACCCCTCCACTTT.

The V gene is TRBV4-1, the J gene TRBJ1-3; D is possibly TRBD1 (5 bases). Trimming cost V 0 bases and J 2 bases, with 11 bases left between them. The CDR3 consists of 16 residues. Germline lookup yields CDR1 MGHRA and CDR2 YSYEKL. The CDR3 sequence: CASSQDSGGAGNTIYF. In nucleotides, the CDR3 is TGCGCCAGCAGCCAAGATAGCGGGGGTGCTGGAAACACCATATATTTT.

This chain connects TRBV29-1 to TRBJ2-7, with TRBD1 identical over 7 bases. J was trimmed by 2 bases and V by 4 bases; bases with no gene match: 8. This CDR3 has 14 residues. In germline, CDR1 is SQVTM, CDR2 ANQGSEA. In DNA form, the CDR3 reads TGCAGCGTTGGACCCGGGACAGAGGCCTACGAGCAGTACTTC. Residues: CSVGPGTEAYEQYF.

The chain couples TRBV9 to TRBJ1-1; 9 nucleotides align to TRBD1. The ends lost 2 bases at V and 3 bases at J; junction bases unmatched: 8. There are 16 residues in the CDR3. Looked up from germline, CDR1 is SGDLS and CDR2 is YYNGEE. The CDR3 DNA reads as TGTGCCAGCAGCGTGGGACAGGGTACTTGGGACACTGAAGCTTTCTTT. Its protein product is CASSVGQGTWDTEAFF. The variable domain in full, with the rest retrieved from reference TRBV9 and TRBJ1-1, is DSGVTQTPKHLITATGQRVTLRCSPRSGDLSVYWYQQSLDQGLQFLIQYYNGEERAKGNILERFSAQQFPDLHSELNLSSLELGDSALYFCASSVGQGTWDTEAFFGQGTRLTVV.

This chain joins TRBV11-2 and TRBJ1-3; D uncertain. Germline V lookup: CDR1 SGHAT, CDR2 FQNNGV. V gave up 3 bases and J gave up 3 bases, with 12 bases separating them. There are 15 residues in the CDR3. The CDR3, as DNA: TGTGCCAGCAGCTTGTTTTCGACGGGTGGAAACACCATATATTTT. It is translated as CASSLFSTGGNTIYF.

J is TRBJ2-1 and V is TRBV5-1, with 8 bases matching TRBD2. Germline trimming cut 2 bases from V and 5 bases from J; bases unmatched to any gene: 3. The CDR3 extends over 14 amino acids. CDR1 and CDR2 (germline): SGHRS, YFSETQ. In DNA form, the CDR3 reads TGCGCCAGCAGCTTCGGACTAGCCCACAATGAGCAGTTCTTC. Amino acids: CASSFGLAHNEQFF.

The rearrangement joins TRBV5-1 to TRBJ2-7, with 7 bases lining up with TRBD1. There are 15 residues in the CDR3. V was clipped by 4 bases and J by 5 bases; unmatched bases: 12. Germline loops: CDR1 SGHRS, CDR2 YFSETQ. Here the CDR3 reads CASSTLRGGTHEQYF. The CDR3 nucleotides are TGCGCCAGCAGCACTCTGAGAGGGGGCACCCACGAGCAGTACTTC.

J is TRBJ2-1 and V is TRBV2; D not resolved. This CDR3 is 11 amino acids long. Germline V gives CDR1 SNHLY, CDR2 FYNNEI. The V and J ends lost 7 bases and 4 bases respectively, with 5 bases between them. Here the CDR3 DNA reads TGTGCCAGCAATAGTTACAATGAGCAGTTCTTC. Translating it yields CASNSYNEQFF.